A selection of T cell receptor beta chains follows, all from one sample in a study of B cell selection in AIRE deficiency. Produced via immunoSEQ multiplex PCR; TCRdb's table is partial and in-frame only. Among roughly 3,100 clones listed, about 79% were seen once. The specimen sequenced was Tregs sorted from PBMCs. The receptors originated from a human donor with AIRE deficiency. Each CDR3 is given with its conserved first and last residue. Fields, in order: clone size, V gene, J gene, D gene, CDR3 protein, CDR3 DNA. The D gene is left open where the match is weak. Size tells how often a clone was seen (once, few, many) or the class of an expanded clone, and some rows leave it out.

size: once
V: TRBV28
J: TRBJ2-3
D: -
CDR3: CASSLGSSNTQYF
DNA: TGTGCCAGCAGTTTGGGATCTAGCAATACGCAGTATTTT

size: -
V: TRBV4-3
J: TRBJ1-1
D: TRBD1
CDR3: CASSQDFGQGRAFF
DNA: TGCGCCAGCAGCCAAGACTTTGGACAGGGGCGAGCTTTCTTT

size: once
V: TRBV2
J: TRBJ2-3
D: -
CDR3: CARVRASSTDTQYF
DNA: TGTGCCAGAGTCAGGGCTTCTAGCACAGATACGCAGTATTTT

size: -
V: TRBV6-1
J: TRBJ1-1
D: -
CDR3: CASSDQGTHTEAFF
DNA: TGTGCCAGCAGTGACCAGGGGACGCACACTGAAGCTTTCTTT

size: -
V: TRBV5-1
J: TRBJ2-1
D: -
CDR3: CASSLVQGMGNEQFF
DNA: TGCGCCAGCAGCTTGGTGCAGGGAATGGGCAATGAGCAGTTCTTC

size: -
V: TRBV6-5
J: TRBJ2-2
D: -
CDR3: CASGVRLRELFF
DNA: TGTGCCAGCGGAGTGCGTCTTAGGGAGCTGTTTTTT

size: -
V: TRBV29-1
J: TRBJ1-1
D: -
CDR3: CSVALTGWNTEAFF
DNA: TGCAGCGTTGCCCTGACAGGTTGGAACACTGAAGCTTTCTTT

size: -
V: TRBV5-6
J: TRBJ1-2
D: -
CDR3: CASSFTHRDYGYTF
DNA: TGTGCCAGCAGCTTCACTCACAGGGACTATGGCTACACCTTC

size: once
V: TRBV7-9
J: TRBJ2-7
D: -
CDR3: CASSSRDGWSYEQYF
DNA: TGTGCCAGCAGCTCCCGGGACGGATGGTCCTACGAGCAGTACTTC

size: once
V: TRBV28
J: TRBJ2-2
D: -
CDR3: CASKGRRGRTGELFF
DNA: TGTGCCAGCAAAGGCCGCAGGGGTCGCACCGGGGAGCTGTTTTTT

size: -
V: TRBV28
J: TRBJ2-7
D: -
CDR3: CASSRLGLYEQYF
DNA: TGTGCCAGCAGTCGACTAGGTCTATACGAGCAGTACTTC

size: -
V: TRBV29-1
J: TRBJ2-7
D: -
CDR3: CSVRGSGPHEQYF
DNA: TGCAGCGTTAGGGGTTCTGGTCCCCACGAGCAGTACTTC

size: once
V: TRBV18
J: TRBJ2-3
D: TRBD1
CDR3: CASSLISVGQDTQYF
DNA: TGTGCCAGCTCACTCATAAGTGTGGGACAGGATACGCAGTATTTT

size: -
V: TRBV5-1
J: TRBJ1-1
D: -
CDR3: CASSIQVTGNTEAFF
DNA: TGCGCCAGCAGTATCCAAGTGACAGGGAACACTGAAGCTTTCTTT

size: -
V: TRBV15
J: TRBJ1-4
D: TRBD1
CDR3: CATSRRGTGGGEKLFF
DNA: TGTGCCACCAGCAGGAGAGGGACAGGGGGTGGTGAAAAACTGTTTTTT

size: -
V: TRBV10-3
J: TRBJ1-1
D: -
CDR3: CATPTPGHQEANTEAFF
DNA: TGTGCCACTCCTACTCCGGGACACCAGGAAGCGAACACTGAAGCTTTCTTT

size: -
V: TRBV29-1
J: TRBJ2-5
D: -
CDR3: CSVAQGPETQYF
DNA: TGCAGCGTTGCCCAAGGCCCCGAGACCCAGTACTTC

size: -
V: TRBV11-3
J: TRBJ2-1
D: -
CDR3: CASSSLGGGIYNEQFF
DNA: TGTGCCAGCAGCTCCCTCGGGGGCGGGATTTACAATGAGCAGTTCTTC

size: -
V: TRBV29-1
J: TRBJ2-3
D: TRBD1
CDR3: CSGTGGTDTQYF
DNA: TGCAGCGGGACAGGGGGCACAGATACGCAGTATTTT

size: -
V: TRBV6-5
J: TRBJ1-2
D: -
CDR3: CASSRTMDGGYTF
DNA: TGTGCCAGCAGTCGGACAATGGATGGTGGCTACACCTTC

size: -
V: TRBV30
J: TRBJ2-3
D: -
CDR3: CAWSVLLGIADTQYF
DNA: TGTGCCTGGAGTGTTCTACTAGGAATCGCAGATACGCAGTATTTT

size: few
V: TRBV18
J: TRBJ2-1
D: TRBD2
CDR3: CASSPRGLGEGNEQFF
DNA: TGTGCCAGCTCACCGCGGGGACTAGGGGAGGGGAATGAGCAGTTCTTC

size: -
V: TRBV7-6
J: TRBJ2-1
D: -
CDR3: CASSSSGQGSSYNEQFF
DNA: TGTGCCAGCAGCTCCTCTGGGCAGGGGAGCTCCTACAATGAGCAGTTCTTC

size: once
V: TRBV28
J: TRBJ1-4
D: -
CDR3: CASIRNEKLFF
DNA: TGTGCCAGCATCCGTAATGAAAAACTGTTTTTT

size: -
V: TRBV7-9
J: TRBJ2-1
D: TRBD2
CDR3: CASSRSGRKAYNEQFF
DNA: TGTGCCAGCAGCCGTAGCGGGAGGAAGGCCTACAATGAGCAGTTCTTC

size: few
V: TRBV7-9
J: TRBJ1-6
D: -
CDR3: CASSLTSPTDNSPLHF
DNA: TGTGCCAGCAGCTTAACGTCCCCGACAGACAATTCACCCCTCCACTTT

size: -
V: TRBV10-3
J: TRBJ1-2
D: TRBD1
CDR3: CAISPRTGDEYTF
DNA: TGTGCCATCAGTCCCCGGACAGGAGATGAGTATACCTTC

size: once
V: TRBV5-1
J: TRBJ2-1
D: -
CDR3: CASRRATGSSYNEQFF
DNA: TGCGCCAGCAGGCGCGCAACAGGGAGCTCCTACAATGAGCAGTTCTTC

size: few
V: TRBV28
J: TRBJ1-1
D: -
CDR3: CASSLGTEAFF
DNA: TGTGCCAGCAGTTTGGGCACTGAAGCTTTCTTT

size: -
V: TRBV19
J: TRBJ2-3
D: TRBD1
CDR3: CASSILGTGGTSTDTQYF
DNA: TGTGCCAGTAGTATCCTCGGGACAGGGGGGACTAGCACAGATACGCAGTATTTT

size: -
V: TRBV2
J: TRBJ2-7
D: -
CDR3: CASNRELRYEQYF
DNA: TGCGCCAGCAATCGGGAATTACGCTACGAGCAGTACTTC

size: -
V: TRBV5-1
J: TRBJ1-3
D: -
CDR3: CASSLATSGNTIYF
DNA: TGCGCCAGCAGCTTGGCAACCTCTGGAAACACCATATATTTT

size: -
V: TRBV7-9
J: TRBJ2-6
D: -
CDR3: CASSFGRMGSGANVLTF
DNA: TGTGCCAGCAGCTTCGGAAGGATGGGCTCTGGGGCCAACGTCCTGACTTTC

size: -
V: TRBV28
J: TRBJ1-5
D: -
CDR3: CASRGGSRLIRPQHF
DNA: TGTGCCAGCAGGGGGGGCAGCCGACTTATCAGACCCCAGCATTTT

size: -
V: TRBV19
J: TRBJ1-2
D: TRBD1
CDR3: CASSKDRGRGYTF
DNA: TGTGCCAGTAGCAAGGACAGGGGCAGAGGCTACACCTTC

size: -
V: TRBV28
J: TRBJ2-7
D: TRBD1
CDR3: CASSGTGRIRHEQYF
DNA: TGTGCCAGCAGTGGGACAGGGAGGATTCGTCACGAGCAGTACTTC

size: -
V: TRBV20-1
J: TRBJ1-5
D: -
CDR3: CSASGNQPQHF
DNA: TGCAGTGCTAGTGGGAATCAGCCCCAGCATTTT